The 12 T cell receptor beta chains listed next were all sequenced from one sample in a study of OX40 agonist ivuxolimab in advanced cancers. Some clones are missing from TCRdb's copy, which holds only in-frame ones; the method was immunoSEQ multiplex PCR. This table holds 85,000 to 100,000 clones, approximately 86% found once. The specimen comprised CD4+ or CD8+ T cells sorted from blood, sampled in a trial of the OX40 agonist ivuxolimab. Receptors originate from an adult with an advanced solid tumor such as melanoma, head and neck, liver or kidney cancer.

V and J are TRBV27 and TRBJ2-7; D not resolved. The germline V and J ends were trimmed by 1 base and 2 bases, with 9 bases remaining between them. The CDR3 extends over 14 amino acids. The germline gives CDR1 MNHEY, CDR2 SMNVEV (reference sequence). Written as DNA, the CDR3 is TGTGCCAGCAGTTTATACCCCCCTCCCTACGAGCAGTACTTC. It yields the protein CASSLYPPPYEQYF.

The chain combines TRBV5-4 with TRBJ1-6; the D is unclear. V was pared by 4 bases and J by 1 base, with 9 bases between. The CDR3 has 15 residues. Looked up from germline, CDR1 is SGHNT and CDR2 is YYREEE (reference sequence). CDR3 nucleotides: TGTGCCAGCAGCGGTGCGGGTTCCTATAATTCACCCCTCCACTTT. Translation: CASSGAGSYNSPLHF.

This clone was detected only once. The chain links TRBV6-4 to TRBJ2-7; 7 bases are a match to TRBD2. Losses at the gene ends were 7 bases for V and 4 bases for J; bases not matched to a gene: 10. The CDR3 sequence is 14 residues long. CDR1 and CDR2 (germline): MRHNA, SNTAGT. The CDR3 sequence: CASILSGTLYEQYF. CDR3 DNA sequence: TGTGCCAGCATACTCAGCGGGACCCTATACGAGCAGTACTTC.

The DNA of the CDR3 is TGTGCCAGCAGCCAAGTCAGCGGGGATGAGCAGTTCTTC. This encodes CASSQVSGDEQFF. The V call is TRBV14, the J call TRBJ2-1; TRBD2 matches at 7 bases. With V trimmed by 1 base and J by 8 bases, 2 bases remained unmatched. CDR1 and CDR2 (germline): SGHDN, FVKESK. CDR3 size: 13 residues. The full variable domain, in which reference TRBV14 and TRBJ2-1 provide the parts outside the CDR3, is EAGVTQFPSHSVIEKGQTVTLRCDPISGHDNLYWYRRVMGKEIKFLLHFVKESKQDESGMPNNRFLAERTGGTYSTLKVQPAELEDSGVYFCASSQVSGDEQFFGPGTRLTVL.

This chain joins TRBV6-5 and TRBJ2-7, with D maybe TRBD2 (5 bases). V was cut by 0 bases and J by 7 bases, with 16 bases left in between. Germline V gives CDR1 MNHEY, CDR2 SVGAGI. The CDR3 has 15 residues. CDR3 sequence (DNA): TGTGCCAGCAGTTACTCAGACCAAAGGTCGGGAGAGCAGTACTTC. Its translation is CASSYSDQRSGEQYF.

This clone was seen a handful of times. CDR3 amino acids: CASSPGGLAGASYEQYF. The DNA for the CDR3 is TGTGCCAGCAGCCCGGGGGGACTAGCGGGCGCTTCCTACGAGCAGTACTTC. V usage is TRBV5-6 and J usage is TRBJ2-7; 12 nucleotides line up with TRBD2. From germline, CDR1 is SGHDT and CDR2 YYEEEE. V was clipped by 4 bases and J by 1 base; unmatched bases: 9. There are 17 residues in the CDR3. The whole variable domain, remainder taken from reference TRBV5-6 and TRBJ2-7, is DAGVTQSPTHLIKTRGQQVTLRCSPKSGHDTVSWYQQALGQGPQFIFQYYEEEERQRGNFPDRFSGHQFPNYSSELNVNALLLGDSALYLCASSPGGLAGASYEQYFGPGTRLTVT.

The count of this clone is one. The chain links TRBV4-3 to TRBJ2-1; TRBD2 agrees at 7 bases. Looked up from germline, CDR1 is LGHNA and CDR2 is YSLEER. The CDR3 runs to 16 residues. V gave up 1 base and J gave up 9 bases; unmatched junction bases: 12. The CDR3 loop reads CASSQGVTSVVAEQFF. The CDR3, as DNA: TGCGCCAGCAGCCAAGGGGTTACTAGCGTCGTGGCTGAGCAGTTCTTC.

This chain uses TRBV7-2 with TRBJ1-4, with 9 bases fitting TRBD1. Germline trimming cut 5 bases from V and 3 bases from J; bases unmatched to any gene: 10. Germline V CDR1 and CDR2: SGHTA, FQGNSA. The CDR3 has 17 amino acids. The CDR3: CASSQSGTGSANEKLFF. CDR3 sequence (DNA): TGTGCCAGCAGCCAATCCGGGACAGGGTCGGCTAATGAAAAACTGTTTTTT.

In its sample, this clone was seen once. The genes are TRBV19 and TRBJ2-3; D uncertain. This CDR3 has 11 amino acids. Looked up from germline, CDR1 is LNHDA and CDR2 is SQIVND (reference sequence). The CDR3 sequence: CAASSEDTQYF. In nucleotides, the CDR3 is TGTGCAGCTTCCTCCGAAGATACGCAGTATTTT.

The chain recombines TRBV28 with TRBJ2-7, with 9 bases identical to TRBD2. Germline CDR1 and CDR2: MDHEN and SYDVKM. The CDR3 contains 13 residues. Losses at the gene ends were 5 bases for V and 5 bases for J; bases not matched to a gene: 4. The CDR3 region has the DNA TGTGCCAGCAGTATAGCGGGAGTGAACGAGCAGTACTTC. Translated, it gives CASSIAGVNEQYF.

CDR3 protein: CAWLGGSGNTIYF. CDR3 nucleotides: TGTGCCTGGCTAGGGGGCTCTGGAAACACCATATATTTT. This chain connects TRBV30 to TRBJ1-3; D perhaps matches TRBD1 (6 bases). CDR3 length: 13 residues. Germline loops: CDR1 GTSNPN, CDR2 SVGIG (reference sequence). V lost 5 bases to trimming and J lost 0 bases, with 8 bases between them.

The chain employs TRBV19 and TRBJ2-1, with a weak D call TRBD2 (6 bases). This CDR3 comprises 13 residues. Germline V gene lookup returns CDR1 LNHDA and CDR2 SQIVND (reference sequence). V gave up 3 bases and J gave up 10 bases, with 13 bases separating them. CDR3 amino acids: CASSIGGAREQFF. DNA of the CDR3: TGTGCCAGTAGTATCGGAGGGGCACGGGAGCAGTTCTTC. Filled out from reference TRBV19 and TRBJ2-1, the complete variable domain reads DGGITQSPKYLFRKEGQNVTLSCEQNLNHDAMYWYRQDPGQGLRLIYYSQIVNDFQKGDIAEGYSVSREKKESFPLTVTSAQKNPTAFYLCASSIGGAREQFFGPGTRLTVL.